One TCR beta chain is described in this entry. Its antigen is still unknown. Per-base quality was not reported, and no clone a single base away is much larger than it. This entry is derived from a study of shared clonotypes between healthy human individuals (TCRdb year 2020). For the wider study: Three men and two women, aged 18 to 49 years, made up the cohort. To increase sequencing depth and limit assay-specific biases, TCR repertoire library preparation and sequencing were carried out by different laboratories using diverse techniques. Leukapheresis yielded between about 0.94 and 9 billion PBMCs per donor. The study deeply sequenced blood TCR repertoires of five healthy adults to estimate repertoire size and the extent of clonotype sharing between individuals. Per donor, three plates each were used for CD4 naive and CD4 memory, two for CD8 naive, and one for CD8 memory.

Relative to germline, V is missing 4 bases and J is missing 3 bases, with 6 bases of the junction outside any gene match. Inclusive of the bounding cysteine and phenylalanine, the CDR3 is 16 residues long. Only the CDR3 part of the read is kept: 48 bases, read in frame from the first base. According to the germline V gene, CDR1 reads MNHNS and CDR2 reads SASEGT. Using the deep immunoSEQ assay, multiplex PCR amplified TCR CDR3 regions from genomic DNA. Extracted genomic DNA from each cell subset was distributed evenly across all wells of several immunoSEQ 96-well plates, and each plate was treated as a replicate. For sorted subsets, around 0.2 ug of genomic DNA, equivalent to roughly 30,000 T cell genomes, went into each replicate PCR. Purified libraries were measured with a Qubit 3.0 fluorometer, size-checked on a Bioanalyzer 2100, and measured again with the KAPA Library Quantification kit. Every immunoSEQ 96-well plate was sequenced on a dedicated single-read 150-cycle Illumina NextSeq 550 flow cell. Turning to the authors' computational methods: Because the immunoSEQ output included only junctional sequences and no quality scores, the filtering could not be the same as the filtering used for full-length reads. To assign V/J genes and CDR3, sequences were annotated using PyIR, a Python wrapper for IgBLAST v1.9, with IMGT germline references. Reads were removed for weak V/J assignments (E-value above 1e-6), missing CDR3, stop codons, out-of-frame junctions, or ambiguous translated residues. A V3J clonotype was defined by an identical inferred V gene, J gene, and CDR3 amino acid sequence. Percentage overlap between repertoires was computed as shared unique clonotypes divided by the size of the smaller repertoire. Richness of each repertoire was evaluated using RTK rarefaction, the Chao1 estimator, and Recon v2.1 estimates of unobserved clonotypes. Generation probabilities for all TCRbeta clonotypes obtained by the gDNA method from a handful of donors were computed using OLGA. What TCRdb holds here is the immuneACCESS table cut down to in-frame rearrangements. Part of the clones is not present; checked against another copy, under half of the missing clones reflect an unresolved V gene, and the others are unexplained. V, J and clone size are taken as reported in that table, and D and trimming were inferred from the DNA itself. Here the sample has about 1.1 million clones; about four fifths occur a single time. The ten largest clones add up to under 0.65% of the sample.

What the study reported, not specific to this receptor: Only blood was sampled, and tissue TCR repertoires likely differ from those in blood. Incomplete sequencing was indicated by rarefaction of sorted-subset datasets, despite the large sequencing depth. When several donors were compared, the shared fraction of clonotypes was about 5.5% for naive CD4, about 4% for naive CD8, 2% to 2.5% for memory CD4, and around 0.4% for memory CD8. Because the study included a small number of donors, the genetic and exposure-history diversity represented was limited. Compared with non-shared clonotypes, the clonotypes found in all four sorted-subset donors had higher generation probabilities. Pairwise subsampling indicated that sequencing depth was expected to affect the degree of clonotype sharing among donors. Naive subsets generally had larger estimated clonotype richness than memory subsets did.

The donors were healthy, HIV-negative adults who had no recently reported acute infections or vaccinations. Only Caucasian adults living in Nashville, Tennessee, USA were represented among the donors. CD4+ T cells were enriched by magnetic negative selection; naive cells were then positively selected on CD45RA, and the negative fraction formed the memory subset. Blood was collected by leukapheresis, and PBMCs were isolated by Ficoll-Histopaque density gradient centrifugation and then cryopreserved in liquid nitrogen vapor phase. Analytical flow cytometry was used to check the purity and quantity of every magnetically sorted T cell population. Each sorted fraction had its genomic DNA isolated and then quantified by UV absorbance on a Nanodrop 2000c.

What was sequenced was memory CD4+ T cells from PBMCs. The cell subset or site label of this sample denotes: CD45RA-negative fraction. The sequence links TRBV6-1 to TRBJ2-2, with 9 junctional bases fitting TRBD1. The receptor's source is a man younger than 30 in good health. Some clones in this sample may be carry-over from other donors' samples. The DNA reads TGTGCCAGCAGTGTACAGGGGGCGATAGACACCGGGGAGCTGTTTTTT. It translates as CASSVQGAIDTGELFF.